The 5 T cell receptor beta chains below all came from one sample that was sequenced in a study of beta chain features in type 1 diabetes. Of the isolated RNA, all was reverse transcribed, and so the sequenced material was expressed TCRB transcripts. The data were produced by immunoSEQ multiplex PCR, yet TCRdb's version contains in-frame clones alone and is incomplete. Altogether around 300,000 clones are present, approximately 9.9% being singletons, with the ten largest covering just over 0.015%. The sample taken for sequencing was naive CD4+ T cells from blood. The receptor source for this set is a young woman in good health.

Here the CDR3 DNA reads TGTGCCAGTAGTAATGCAGGTCAAGAGACCCAGTACTTC. This translates into CASSNAGQETQYF. This chain links TRBV19 with TRBJ2-5; unclear D gene. There are 13 residues in the CDR3. From germline, CDR1 is LNHDA and CDR2 SQIVND (reference sequence). Deletions cut 4 bases from V and 2 bases from J, with 8 bases between.

The chain carries TRBV30 and TRBJ1-2, with D possibly TRBD1 on 6 matching bases. V was trimmed by 2 bases and J by 8 bases, leaving 15 bases between them. Germline-derived CDR1 and CDR2 are GTSNPN and SVGIG (reference sequence). The CDR3 extends over 13 amino acids. CDR3 amino acids: CAWSTQGFGGYTF. The CDR3 DNA reads as TGTGCCTGGAGTACCCAGGGGTTCGGAGGCTACACCTTC.

This clone was observed a handful of times. V is TRBV30 and J is TRBJ2-6; D may be TRBD1 (5 bases). Trimming removed 4 bases from V and 2 bases from J, with 6 bases in between. This CDR3 has 13 residues. Germline values: CDR1 GTSNPN, CDR2 SVGIG (reference sequence). The CDR3 nucleotides read TGTGCCTGGATCAGGGCTGGGGCCAACGTCCTGACTTTC. Residues: CAWIRAGANVLTF.

This rearrangement joins TRBV4-2 to TRBJ1-3; D gene uncertain. V lost 4 bases and J lost 0, with 13 bases in between. CDR1 is LGHNA, CDR2 YNFKEQ, per germline. CDR3 length: 16 amino acids. The CDR3 DNA sequence: TGTGCCAGCAGCCCTGCGGCGGGAAGCTCTGGAAACACCATATATTTT. Its translation: CASSPAAGSSGNTIYF.

This sequence joins TRBV30 and TRBJ2-3, with 11 nucleotides matching TRBD1. The V gene end was trimmed by 5 bases and the J gene end by 1 base; junction bases not matched to a gene: 5. CDR1 GTSNPN and CDR2 SVGIG come from the germline V gene (reference sequence). This CDR3 comprises 15 residues. The CDR3 nucleotides are TGTGCCTGGGCCGGGACAGGGGGTGGCACAGATACGCAGTATTTT. It translates to CAWAGTGGGTDTQYF.